Listed below are T cell receptor beta chains from one sample, sequenced in a study of T cells in Graves' hyperthyroidism and ophthalmopathy. TCRdb recomputed calls from the multiplex PCR reads with MiXCR, one row per CDR3 protein. The table lists 560,000 or so distinct CDR3 sequences, under 60% of them singletons. The sample was peripheral blood or thyroid tissue (not recorded which). The receptor set was obtained from a young woman with Graves' hyperthyroidism. The CDR3 runs from the conserved cysteine through the conserved F or W. Fields, in order: V gene, clone size, J gene, D gene, CDR3 length, CDR3 DNA, CDR3 protein. The D gene is left open where the match is weak. Size tells how often a clone was seen (once, few, many) or the class of an expanded clone, and some rows leave it out.

TRBV7-3,-,TRBJ1-2,TRBD1,15,TGTGCCAGCAGCCAAGGGACAGGGGGGCACTATGGCTACACCTTC,CASSQGTGGHYGYTF
TRBV14,-,TRBJ2-7,-,13,TGTGCCAGCTCACTCCACAGCTCCTACGAGCAGTACTTC,CASSLHSSYEQYF
TRBV6-1,-,TRBJ2-2,-,14,TGTGCCAGCAGCCATCAAGACCTCCGCGGGGAGCTGTTTTTT,CASSHQDLRGELFF
TRBV7-9,-,TRBJ1-1,TRBD1,13,TGTGCCAGCAGCTTGGTAGGGACAGGGGAAGCTTTCTTT,CASSLVGTGEAFF
TRBV10-3,many,TRBJ2-2,-,13,TGTGCCATCAGTGAGTCGATAACAAGGGAGCTGTTTTTT,CAISESITRELFF
TRBV14,-,TRBJ2-5,TRBD2,16,TGTGCCAGCAGCCCCCTAGCGGGAGCACTTCAAGAGACCCAGTACTTC,CASSPLAGALQETQYF
TRBV7-3,-,TRBJ2-5,-,14,TGTGCCAGCAGCTTAAACCCGGGGGAAGAGACCCAGTACTTC,CASSLNPGEETQYF
TRBV7-2,few,TRBJ2-7,-,14,TGTGCCAGCAGCTTGAGCGAGGTTAGGTACGAGCAGTACTTC,CASSLSEVRYEQYF
TRBV2,many,TRBJ1-2,-,12,TGTGCCAGCAGTGACCAGAACTATGGCTACACCTTC,CASSDQNYGYTF
TRBV10-3,-,TRBJ2-5,-,14,TGTGCCATCAGTGATGGGTTAGGAGACGGGACCCAGTACTTC,CAISDGLGDGTQYF
TRBV29-1,-,TRBJ2-7,-,12,TGCAGCGCCCGGGACAAGTCCTACGAGCAGTACTTC,CSARDKSYEQYF
TRBV11-2,-,TRBJ1-2,TRBD1,15,TGTGCCAGCAGTCCCCGGGACAGAGAGTATTATGGCTACACCTTC,CASSPRDREYYGYTF
TRBV15,-,TRBJ2-7,-,15,TGTGCCACCAGCAGAGATCGGAGCAGGGGCTACGAGCAGTACTTC,CATSRDRSRGYEQYF
TRBV15,-,TRBJ2-7,TRBD2,16,TGTGCCACCAGCAGAGATCCCCGCGGGAGGGCCCACGAGCAGTACTTC,CATSRDPRGRAHEQYF
TRBV15,-,TRBJ1-5,-,21,TGTGCCACCAGCAGAGATAGGAGCCTCGCGACTCTTCGGGATAGCAATCAGCCCCAGCATTTT,CATSRDRSLATLRDSNQPQHF
TRBV29-1,many,TRBJ2-7,TRBD1,14,TGCAGCGTAACCCCCGAGACAGGGTTTTACGAGCAGTACTTC,CSVTPETGFYEQYF
TRBV7-9,-,TRBJ1-1,-,9,TGTGCCAGCAGCTTGGACGCTTTCTTT,CASSLDAFF
TRBV24-1,-,TRBJ2-7,-,14,TGTGCCACCTCGGAGCACTCCGTCCGCGGCGAGCAGTACTTC,CATSEHSVRGEQYF
TRBV6-4,-,TRBJ1-2,-,14,TGTGCCAGCTCACCACTTCGGGGGGCGGAAGGCTACACCTTC,CASSPLRGAEGYTF
TRBV7-9,few,TRBJ2-7,TRBD1,13,TGTGCCAGCAGCTCGGACAGGGTTTCGGAGCAGTACTTC,CASSSDRVSEQYF
TRBV20-1,-,TRBJ2-7,TRBD2,15,TGCAGTGCTAGACCGGGACTAGCGGGAATTTACGAGCAGTACTTC,CSARPGLAGIYEQYF
TRBV20-1,-,TRBJ1-5,-,14,TGCAGTGCTAGAGGACGCACCAGCAATCAGCCCCAGCATTTT,CSARGRTSNQPQHF
TRBV24-1,-,TRBJ1-2,-,13,TGTGCCACCAGTGATGAAGGACCCACGGGCTACACCTTC,CATSDEGPTGYTF
TRBV7-9,-,TRBJ2-5,-,13,TGTGCCAGCAGTCATAATAGCAATCAGCCCCAGTACTTC,CASSHNSNQPQYF
TRBV12-3/TRBV12-4,-,TRBJ1-1,-,15,TGTGCCAGCAGCTCCTTGGGAAGAGTGAACACTGAAGCTTTCTTT,CASSSLGRVNTEAFF
TRBV9,few,TRBJ2-5,TRBD2,16,TGTGCCAGCAGCGCGGCCCGGACTAGCGGGAGAGAGACCCAGTACTTC,CASSAARTSGRETQYF
TRBV7-9,-,TRBJ2-7,-,15,TGTGCCAGCAGTTTGACGGGAGAGGCTTCCTACGAGCAGTACTTC,CASSLTGEASYEQYF
TRBV12-3/TRBV12-4,-,TRBJ1-5,-,14,TGTGCCAGCAGTCATTCCCCATTTTGGGAGCCCCAGCATTTT,CASSHSPFWEPQHF
TRBV10-3,few,TRBJ1-6,-,18,TGTGCCAGCAGTCTCCTAAGGACACCCCGGGGGTATAATTCACCCCTCCACTTT,CASSLLRTPRGYNSPLHF
TRBV11-1,-,TRBJ1-1,TRBD1,15,TGTGCTAGGGGCCTGACAGGGGGCGCAGGGACTGAAGCTTTCTTT,CARGLTGGAGTEAFF
TRBV6-6,few,TRBJ2-5,TRBD2,15,TGTGCCAGCACCATCGGGGGGATCCTCCAAGAGACCCAGTACTTC,CASTIGGILQETQYF
TRBV24-1,-,TRBJ2-7,TRBD1,14,TGTGCCACCAGTGACCAGACAGGGGGCCACGAGCAGTACTTC,CATSDQTGGHEQYF
TRBV10-3,-,TRBJ2-7,-,14,TGTGCCATCAGGGCTTCCGGGACGTCCTACGAGCAGTACTTC,CAIRASGTSYEQYF
TRBV15,-,TRBJ2-6,-,16,TGTGCCACCAGCAGAGCACGACAATCTGGGGCCAACGTCCTGACTTTC,CATSRARQSGANVLTF
TRBV29-1,many,TRBJ1-2,TRBD1,11,TGCAGCGGGGGGACAGGGGAAGGCTACACCTTC,CSGGTGEGYTF
TRBV10-2,-,TRBJ2-5,TRBD2,17,TGCGCCAGCAGAGTAGCGGGAGGAGGGACCGGGCAAGAGACCCAGTACTTC,CASRVAGGGTGQETQYF
TRBV7-9,many,TRBJ2-5,-,15,TGTGCCAGCAGCAGGCGGCAGGGAAATCAAGAGACCCAGTACTTC,CASSRRQGNQETQYF
TRBV24-1,many,TRBJ1-2,-,13,TGTGCCACCAGTGATTTTTGGGGAAGTGGCTACACCTTC,CATSDFWGSGYTF
TRBV15,-,TRBJ2-7,-,15,TGTGCCACCGCCCTGGGAAGAGGGGCTTCCTACGAGCAGTACTTC,CATALGRGASYEQYF
TRBV19,-,TRBJ2-7,-,13,TGTGCCAGTAGTACAAAGACAGCCTACGAGCAGTACTTC,CASSTKTAYEQYF
TRBV24-1,-,TRBJ2-3,TRBD1,15,TGTGCCACCAGTGGCGGACAGGGGGATATAGATACGCAGTATTTT,CATSGGQGDIDTQYF
TRBV7-9,-,TRBJ1-4,-,18,TGTGCCAGCAGCATATATACAAGCGACCCTAGGATCGTGGAAAAACTGTTTTTT,CASSIYTSDPRIVEKLFF
TRBV20-1,once,TRBJ2-2,-,13,TGCAGTGCTAGATCGGGGAACACCGGGGAGCTGTTTTTT,CSARSGNTGELFF
TRBV15,-,TRBJ1-6,TRBD1,15,TGTGCCACCAGCAGAGAGCCCACAGGGGGTTCACCCCTCCACTTT,CATSREPTGGSPLHF
TRBV19,-,TRBJ1-3,TRBD1,15,TGTGCCAGCAGGCGGACAGGGGGCGCCGGAAACACCATATATTTT,CASRRTGGAGNTIYF
TRBV14,-,TRBJ1-1,-,15,TGTGCCAGCAGCCACCCTCAGGGAGTTCGAACTGAAGCTTTCTTT,CASSHPQGVRTEAFF
TRBV24-1,-,TRBJ1-2,-,14,TGTGCCACCAGTAGTACGGACAGCTTCTATGGCTACACCTTC,CATSSTDSFYGYTF
TRBV10-3,many,TRBJ1-5,-,13,TGTGCCATCAGTGGGACCGGCAATCAGCCCCAGCATTTT,CAISGTGNQPQHF
TRBV29-1,-,TRBJ2-5,TRBD2,14,TGCAGCGTTGATGGGGCAGCGGGAGAAGAGACCCAGTACTTC,CSVDGAAGEETQYF